The 28 T cell receptor beta chains given below trace back to one sample, sequenced in a study of healthy donors' naive CD4 and CD8 T cells. A linear amplification protocol produced the TCR libraries from 450 to 500 ng of total RNA. TCRdb re-analysed the reads in MiXCR, keeping a single row per CDR3 protein. The sample shows around 200,000 distinct CDR3 sequences, around three quarters of them seen only once. Sample: naive CD4+ and CD8+ T cells sorted from blood, pooled from several donors. These receptor sequences come from a pool of human donors in good health; the sample pools cells from several healthy donors.

This clonotype appeared a few times. CDR3 sequence: CSVVLAGDLTDTQYF. In DNA, the CDR3 is TGCAGCGTTGTCCTAGCGGGAGATCTCACAGATACGCAGTATTTT. The chain uses TRBV29-1 and TRBJ2-3; 10 nucleotides agree with TRBD2. V shed 4 bases, J shed 2 bases, and the junction held 6 bases outside the gene matches. The CDR3 totals 15 residues. Germline CDR1 SQVTM, CDR2 ANQGSEA.

The gene calls are TRBV5-4 and TRBJ2-1; a weak D match, TRBD1 (6 bases). The CDR3 covers 14 residues. V was shortened by 4 bases and J by 3 bases, with 11 bases between the two germline ends. Germline V gives CDR1 SGHNT, CDR2 YYREEE (reference sequence). As DNA, the CDR3 is TGTGCCAGCAGCCCCACAGGGAACTACAATGAGCAGTTCTTC. Translation: CASSPTGNYNEQFF. Full variable domain (missing parts from reference TRBV5-4 and TRBJ2-1): ETGVTQSPTHLIKTRGQQVTLRCSSQSGHNTVSWYQQALGQGPQFIFQYYREEENGRGNFPPRFSGLQFPNYSSELNVNALELDDSALYLCASSPTGNYNEQFFGPGTRLTVL.

This chain uses TRBV19 with TRBJ1-1, with a possible D match to TRBD1 (5 bases). Per the germline V gene, CDR1 is LNHDA and CDR2 is SQIVND (reference sequence). This CDR3 is built from 16 residues. Between the trimmed V and J ends, which lost 3 bases and 4 bases, there was a span of 18 bases. The CDR3 loop is CASSIRGPGIVTEAFF. CDR3 nucleotides: TGTGCCAGTAGTATCCGGGGCCCAGGGATTGTCACTGAAGCTTTCTTT.

The chain uses TRBV5-1 and TRBJ2-6; D call uncertain. Trimming shortened V by 1 base and J by 0 bases, and 5 bases separated the two germline ends. This CDR3 contains 15 residues. Germline-derived CDR1 and CDR2 are SGHRS and YFSETQ. CDR3 sequence reads: CASSLIGSGANVLTF. The DNA of the CDR3 is TGCGCCAGCAGCTTGATCGGCTCTGGGGCCAACGTCCTGACTTTC. Using reference TRBV5-1 and TRBJ2-6 for the parts outside the CDR3, the full variable domain is KAGVTQTPRYLIKTRGQQVTLSCSPISGHRSVSWYQQTPGQGLQFLFEYFSETQRNKGNFPGRFSGRQFSNSRSEMNVSTLELGDSALYLCASSLIGSGANVLTFGAGSRLTVL.

The genes are TRBV12-3 or TRBV12-4 and TRBJ1-5; 7 bases fit TRBD1. The CDR3 is made up of 14 amino acids. The trim removed 6 bases at V and 5 bases at J, leaving 7 bases unmatched. CDR3 coding DNA: TGTGCCAGCAGCCAGGGGGGTGATCATCAGCCCCAGCATTTT. It encodes CASSQGGDHQPQHF.

V gene TRBV5-5 combines with J gene TRBJ2-2, with D possibly TRBD2 on 5 matching bases. The V end lost 0 bases, the J end lost 6 bases, and 21 bases lay between the germline ends. Germline V gives CDR1 SGHKS, CDR2 YYEKEE (reference sequence). The CDR3 is 18 residues long. The CDR3 reads CASSLGFPATKRSGELFF. CDR3 in DNA: TGTGCCAGCAGCTTGGGTTTCCCCGCGACTAAACGCTCCGGGGAGCTGTTTTTT.

Of note for this clonotype: Here the CDR3 omits its conserved ending phenylalanine or tryptophan, so a read error is the likely source. The chain uses TRBV18 and TRBJ2-1, with D possibly matching TRBD1 (6 bases). In germline, CDR1 is KGHSH, CDR2 LQKENI. Trimming removed 3 bases at V and 1 base at J, with 7 bases between. The CDR3 contains 14 residues. This CDR3 is CASSPQGSYNEQFL. CDR3 in DNA: TGTGCCAGCTCACCGCAGGGGTCCTACAATGAGCAGTTCTTA.

This clonotype has only one observation. The J gene is TRBJ2-2, the V gene TRBV6-5; D is ambiguous. CDR3 length: 15 residues. In germline, CDR1 is MNHEY, CDR2 SVGAGI. V gave up 4 bases and J gave up 1 base, with 10 bases separating them. DNA of the CDR3: TGTGCCAGCAGTTTGGGTGGGGAGAACACCGGGGAGCTGTTTTTT. It codes for CASSLGGENTGELFF.

V usage is TRBV20-1 and J usage is TRBJ1-2, with D tentatively TRBD1 (5 bases). CDR3 length: 14 amino acids. CDR1 and CDR2 from the germline V gene are DFQATT and SNEGSKA (reference sequence). The germline V and J ends were trimmed by 4 bases and 0 bases, with 12 bases remaining between them. The CDR3 loop reads CSAIGDRTNYGYTF. The CDR3 DNA sequence: TGCAGTGCTATCGGGGACCGAACTAACTATGGCTACACCTTC.

The J gene is TRBJ2-2, the V gene TRBV10-3; 7 nucleotides match TRBD1. Unmatched junction bases numbered 8, after V lost 2 bases and J lost 5 bases. The CDR3 extends over 16 amino acids. Germline V gene sequence: CDR1 ENHRY, CDR2 SYGVKD. The CDR3 protein is CAISEVRDRRTGELFF. In nucleotides, the CDR3 is TGTGCCATCAGTGAGGTCCGGGACAGACGAACCGGGGAGCTGTTTTTT.

The chain recombines TRBV19 with TRBJ2-7, with a tentative D call TRBD2 (6 bases). The CDR3 runs 15 residues. Germline V lookup: CDR1 LNHDA, CDR2 SQIVND (reference sequence). Trimming removed 3 bases at V and 0 bases at J, with 12 bases between. CDR3 in DNA: TGTGCCAGTAGTATCGGCGGGATAAGCTCCTACGAGCAGTACTTC. This gives the protein CASSIGGISSYEQYF.

This rearrangement joins TRBV6-4 to TRBJ2-2; unclear D gene. Trimming removed 3 bases at V and 3 bases at J, with 5 bases between. This CDR3 is 13 amino acids long. The V gene's germline CDR1 is MRHNA and CDR2 SNTAGT. CDR3 in DNA: TGTGCCAGCAGTGATGGGTACACCGGGGAGCTGTTTTTT. This encodes CASSDGYTGELFF.

V gene TRBV30 combines with J gene TRBJ2-7; D is uncertain. Germline CDR1 and CDR2: GTSNPN and SVGIG (reference sequence). This CDR3 contains 12 residues. Trimming removed 1 base from V and 5 bases from J, with 9 bases in between. CDR3 protein: CAWSERADEQYF. In DNA, the CDR3 is TGTGCCTGGAGTGAAAGGGCGGACGAGCAGTACTTC.

The chain employs TRBV6-1 and TRBJ2-7; the D is unclear. The germline CDR1 and CDR2 sequences are MNHNS and SASEGT. With 6 bases removed from V and 0 bases from J, the gap between germline ends came to 12 bases. The CDR3 runs to 14 residues. The CDR3 loop is CASSPQSFSYEQYF. In DNA form, the CDR3 reads TGTGCCAGCAGCCCACAGTCCTTCTCCTACGAGCAGTACTTC.

The V and J genes are TRBV6-5 and TRBJ2-5, with D tentatively TRBD2 (6 bases). CDR3 length: 15 residues. V was shortened by 8 bases and J by 5 bases, with 21 bases between the two germline ends. Looked up from germline, CDR1 is MNHEY and CDR2 is SVGAGI. The CDR3 sequence: CASGAASDWSETQYF. The CDR3 DNA follows: TGTGCCAGCGGGGCGGCTAGCGATTGGTCGGAGACCCAGTACTTC.

The chain carries TRBV27 and TRBJ2-7; 8 nucleotides line up with TRBD2. The V segment lost 6 bases and the J segment 2 bases; nucleotides outside the gene matches: 6. The germline V gene encodes CDR1 MNHEY and CDR2 SMNVEV (reference sequence). The CDR3 extends over 14 amino acids. DNA of the CDR3: TGTGCCAGCAGCCCCGGACTAGCCACCTACGAGCAGTACTTC. Protein: CASSPGLATYEQYF.

In this sample, this clonotype turned up a few times. CDR3 in amino acids: CASSSLRLGQFF. The CDR3 DNA follows: TGTGCCAGCAGTTCGCTCCGTCTGGGGCAGTTCTTC. V and J are TRBV6-2 or TRBV6-3 and TRBJ2-1; D unresolved. The CDR3 length is 12 residues. Germline V gene sequence: CDR1 MNHEY, CDR2 SVGEGT. The V end lost 4 bases, the J end lost 12 bases, and 13 bases lay between the germline ends.

The chain joins TRBV29-1 to TRBJ1-5; D possibly corresponds to TRBD1 (5 bases). Trimming cost V 4 bases and J 1 base, with 11 bases left between them. Germline V gene sequence: CDR1 SQVTM, CDR2 ANQGSEA. The CDR3 length is 14 residues. The CDR3 reads CSVVDGGSNQPQHF. CDR3 sequence (DNA): TGCAGCGTTGTGGACGGGGGAAGCAATCAGCCCCAGCATTTT.

V gene TRBV10-3 combines with J gene TRBJ1-1; 8 positions match TRBD1. V lost 4 bases, J lost 5 bases, and 9 bases stayed unmatched. CDR3 length: 15 residues. The germline V gene encodes CDR1 ENHRY and CDR2 SYGVKD. DNA of the CDR3: TGTGCCATCAGTGGGGCAGGACAGGGAAAGACTGAAGCTTTCTTT. Translated, it gives CAISGAGQGKTEAFF.

This chain uses TRBV6-1 with TRBJ1-2, with a tentative D call TRBD1 (6 bases). From germline, CDR1 is MNHNS and CDR2 SASEGT. The CDR3 runs 17 residues. V was trimmed by 2 bases and J by 2 bases, leaving 18 bases between them. The CDR3 DNA is TGTGCCAGCAGTGAAATACGGAAAACAGGGCCAAACTATGGCTACACCTTC. Protein product: CASSEIRKTGPNYGYTF.

This rearrangement joins TRBV19 to TRBJ1-2; unclear D gene. Trimming removed 3 bases at V and 0 bases at J, with 11 bases between. Germline V CDR1 and CDR2: LNHDA, SQIVND (reference sequence). The CDR3 extends over 15 amino acids. CDR3: CASSIDWGANYGYTF. CDR3 in DNA: TGTGCCAGTAGTATTGATTGGGGAGCTAACTATGGCTACACCTTC.

This clonotype was counted between two and nine times. The V gene is TRBV29-1, the J gene TRBJ1-3; D remains unclear. CDR1 is SQVTM, CDR2 ANQGSEA, per germline. Deletions cut 2 bases from V and 0 bases from J, with 8 bases between. The CDR3 covers 14 residues. The CDR3 DNA reads as TGCAGCGTTGAACCCCGCGACTCTGGAAACACCATATATTTT. Its translation: CSVEPRDSGNTIYF. The full variable domain, rest sourced from reference TRBV29-1 and TRBJ1-3, is SAVISQKPSRDICQRGTSLTIQCQVDSQVTMMFWYRQQPGQSLTLIATANQGSEATYESGFVIDKFPISRPNLTFSTLTVSNMSPEDSSIYLCSVEPRDSGNTIYFGEGSWLTVV.

This chain links TRBV29-1 with TRBJ2-1; TRBD2 matches at 10 bases. Looked up from germline, CDR1 is SQVTM and CDR2 is ANQGSEA. The CDR3 spans 14 residues. Trimming took 4 bases from V and 3 from J; bases not matched to a gene: 3. CDR3 DNA: TGCAGCGTTGGTAGGACTAGCGGCTACAATGAGCAGTTCTTC. Its translation: CSVGRTSGYNEQFF.

This clonotype has just one count. The J gene is TRBJ2-1, the V gene TRBV6-1; 13 nucleotides match TRBD2. This CDR3 has 16 amino acids. After removal of 5 bases from V and 6 bases from J, the junction contained 7 bases not matched to a gene. Germline CDR1 reads MNHNS; CDR2 reads SASEGT. The CDR3 DNA reads as TGTGCCAGCAGTAGTCTAGGACTAGCGGGAGCCAATGAGCAGTTCTTC. Its protein is CASSSLGLAGANEQFF.

This CDR3 is CASSPGTGLYNEQFF. DNA for the CDR3: TGTGCCAGCAGCCCCGGGACAGGGCTCTACAATGAGCAGTTCTTC. The genes are TRBV27 and TRBJ2-1; 9 bases are shared with TRBD1. V dropped 6 bases and J dropped 3; count of bases not matched to a gene: 6. The CDR3 extends over 15 amino acids. The germline V gene encodes CDR1 MNHEY and CDR2 SMNVEV (reference sequence).

This clonotype has a single count. This rearrangement joins TRBV5-1 to TRBJ1-6; D remains unclear. CDR1 and CDR2 (germline): SGHRS, YFSETQ. The CDR3 is made up of 15 amino acids. The V and J ends lost 1 base and 7 bases respectively, with 12 bases between them. CDR3 DNA: TGCGCCAGCAGCTTGTCGGGGAGGCTGAATTCACCCCTCCACTTT. Residues: CASSLSGRLNSPLHF.

The genes are TRBV19 and TRBJ2-7, with D possibly TRBD1 on 6 matching bases. The germline V gene has CDR1 LNHDA and CDR2 SQIVND (reference sequence). Trimming removed 4 bases from V and 3 bases from J, with 7 bases in between. The CDR3 is 12 residues long. Here the CDR3 reads CASSRDNYEQYF. For the CDR3, the DNA is TGTGCCAGTAGTAGGGACAACTACGAGCAGTACTTC.

In the case of this clonotype: This likely comes from a read error, as the CDR3 has no conserved phenylalanine or tryptophan at its end. The rearrangement joins TRBV19 to TRBJ2-3; no firm D call. The V end lost 1 base, the J end lost 0 bases, and 8 bases lay between the germline ends. Germline CDR1 LNHDA, CDR2 SQIVND (reference sequence). The CDR3 totals 15 residues. The CDR3 is CASSIGVSSTDTQYL. In DNA form, the CDR3 reads TGTGCCAGTAGTATAGGGGTCTCTAGCACAGATACGCAGTATCTT.